These 5 T cell receptor beta chains share one sample of origin, sequenced in a study of blood T cell repertoires in COVID-19. Sequencing was performed with immunoSEQ multiplex PCR; in TCRdb, only in-frame clones are kept and a portion is missing. The sample holds approximately 99,000 clones, around nine tenths seen once. The sample taken for sequencing was peripheral blood. These receptor sequences come from a man in his forties or fifties with COVID-19, enrolled during active disease.

Only a few counts were recorded for this clone. The chain couples TRBV9 to TRBJ1-2; maybe TRBD1 (5 bases). Germline CDR1 and CDR2: SGDLS and YYNGEE. The V end lost 0 bases, the J end lost 2 bases, and 5 bases lay between the germline ends. The length of the CDR3 is 13 residues. CDR3 residues: CASSVGTNYGYTF. The CDR3 region has the DNA TGTGCCAGCAGCGTAGGGACAAACTATGGCTACACCTTC.

The chain joins TRBV7-3 to TRBJ1-1; no definite D call. This CDR3 has 13 residues. Trimming removed 4 bases from V and 6 bases from J, with 12 bases in between. The V gene's germline CDR1 is SGHTA and CDR2 FQGTGA. The CDR3 is CASSSNEGSEAFF. CDR3 DNA sequence: TGTGCCAGCAGCTCTAATGAGGGCTCTGAAGCTTTCTTT.

This clone appeared a few times. The genes are TRBV2 and TRBJ1-1, with 10 positions matching TRBD1. The V gene end was trimmed by 6 bases and the J gene end by 6 bases; junction bases not matched to a gene: 4. The CDR3 loop spans 13 amino acids. Germline V gene lookup returns CDR1 SNHLY and CDR2 FYNNEI. The CDR3 nucleotides are TGTGCCAGCAGCTCGGACAGGGGGGCTGAAGCTTTCTTT. The encoded protein is CASSSDRGAEAFF.

The chain recombines TRBV27 with TRBJ1-2; the D gene is possibly TRBD1 (5 bases). V lost 3 bases to trimming and J lost 5 bases, with 16 bases between them. The germline CDR1 and CDR2 sequences are MNHEY and SMNVEV (reference sequence). CDR3 length: 15 residues. The CDR3 bases are TGTGCCAGCAGTTTGTCACAGGATCCCGGGTATGGCTACACCTTC. Translated, it gives CASSLSQDPGYGYTF.

The rearrangement uses TRBV4-3 and TRBJ2-7, with 12 bases matching TRBD2. The CDR3 has 16 residues. Looked up from germline, CDR1 is LGHNA and CDR2 is YSLEER. Trimming cost V 5 bases and J 0 bases; bases outside gene matches: 5. The CDR3 spells CASSSRLAGASYEQYF. The CDR3 nucleotides are TGCGCCAGCAGCTCCAGACTAGCGGGGGCCTCCTACGAGCAGTACTTC.